Below are 23 T cell receptor beta chains sequenced from a single sample in a study of CD8 T cells in ankylosing spondylitis. These receptors' antigens are unknown. TCRdb reprocessed the 5' RACE reads via MiXCR and lists one record per CDR3 protein. The sample has about 540,000 distinct CDR3 sequences, approximately 12% seen once. The study, taken as a whole, reports: A TCR beta motif of roughly 8 highly homologous variants seemed to mark ankylosing spondylitis blood.

Sequenced: blood, either unsorted or a sorted T cell fraction (not recorded which). The receptors were gathered from a male donor with ankylosing spondylitis.

This chain joins TRBV7-8 and TRBJ2-1; TRBD2 aligns across 9 bases. Germline V gene data show CDR1 as SGHVS and CDR2 as FQNEAQ. This CDR3 comprises 14 residues. V gave up 3 bases and J gave up 6 bases; unmatched junction bases: 3. As DNA, the CDR3 is TGTGCCAGCAGCTTCCCAGCGGGAGGCAATGAGCAGTTCTTC. Translated, it gives CASSFPAGGNEQFF.

This clonotype was seen a handful of times. V is TRBV25-1 and J is TRBJ2-3, with a tentative D call TRBD2 (5 bases). Per the germline V gene, CDR1 is MGHDK and CDR2 is SYGVNS. The CDR3 has 12 residues. Trimming cost V 9 bases and J 2 bases, with 9 bases left between them. CDR3 coding DNA: TGTGCCAGTACTAGTTACACAGATACGCAGTATTTT. Encoded protein: CASTSYTDTQYF.

V gene TRBV25-1 combines with J gene TRBJ1-2; 11 bases line up with TRBD1. The V gene's germline CDR1 is MGHDK and CDR2 SYGVNS. CDR3 length equals 14 residues. V lost 8 bases, J lost 3 bases, and 5 bases stayed unmatched. The chain's CDR3 is CASGGQGGHYGYTF. The CDR3 DNA reads TGTGCCAGCGGGGGACAGGGGGGTCACTATGGCTACACCTTC.

This clonotype was seen many times. J is TRBJ1-1 and V is TRBV5-1, with D hard to call. The V end lost 0 bases, the J end lost 0 bases, and 9 bases lay between the germline ends. Germline V CDR1 and CDR2: SGHRS, YFSETQ. This CDR3 comprises 15 residues. The CDR3 loop is CASSLEVSMNTEAFF. The CDR3 bases are TGCGCCAGCAGCTTGGAAGTAAGCATGAACACTGAAGCTTTCTTT.

There are a few counts of this clonotype. The genes are TRBV18 and TRBJ1-4; maybe TRBD1 (5 bases). The CDR3 is made up of 15 amino acids. The V and J ends lost 5 bases and 7 bases respectively, with 17 bases between them. Germline V gene sequence: CDR1 KGHSH, CDR2 LQKENI. The CDR3 region is CASSSRTGGSEKLFF. In nucleotides, the CDR3 is TGTGCCAGCTCATCACGTACGGGGGGGAGTGAAAAACTGTTTTTT.

This clonotype was seen more than once but under ten times. The rearrangement uses TRBV11-2 and TRBJ1-1; 7 nucleotides align to TRBD1. In germline, CDR1 is SGHAT, CDR2 FQNNGV. The J segment lost 1 base and the V segment lost 4 bases, leaving 9 bases of the junction unmatched. The CDR3 runs 16 residues. The CDR3 nucleotides are TGTGCCAGCAGCTCCCAGCACAGGGGCTGGAACACTGAAGCTTTCTTT. Protein: CASSSQHRGWNTEAFF.

At least ten counts were recorded for this clonotype. The chain combines TRBV12-3 or TRBV12-4 with TRBJ2-2; D might be TRBD2 (5 bases). V was pared by 6 bases and J by 7 bases, with 12 bases between. CDR3 length equals 13 residues. DNA of the CDR3: TGTGCCAGCAGACAGAGAGGGTTCGGGGAGCTGTTTTTT. Encoded protein: CASRQRGFGELFF.

A single count supports this clonotype. V is TRBV20-1 and J is TRBJ2-7; 9 positions agree with TRBD1. The germline V gene has CDR1 DFQATT and CDR2 SNEGSKA (reference sequence). The CDR3 spans 13 residues. The V gene end was trimmed by 3 bases and the J gene end by 6 bases; junction bases not matched to a gene: 6. The CDR3 spells CSASPGQGSEQYF. In DNA form, the CDR3 reads TGCAGTGCTAGTCCGGGACAGGGAAGCGAGCAGTACTTC.

The chain uses TRBV12-3 or TRBV12-4 and TRBJ2-3, with D hard to call. V lost 6 bases and J lost 0, with 10 bases in between. This CDR3 region has 14 residues. The CDR3 loop reads CASSWVPSTDTQYF. CDR3 DNA: TGTGCCAGCAGCTGGGTACCTAGCACAGATACGCAGTATTTT.

The rearrangement links TRBV2 to TRBJ1-2; D ambiguous. This CDR3 spans 13 amino acids. Trimming removed 1 base from V and 8 bases from J, with 11 bases in between. Germline CDR1 is SNHLY and CDR2 is FYNNEI. CDR3 amino acids: CASSEGILWGYTF. For the CDR3, the DNA is TGTGCCAGCAGTGAAGGGATCCTCTGGGGCTACACCTTC. Filled out from reference TRBV2 and TRBJ1-2, the complete variable domain reads EPEVTQTPSHQVTQMGQEVILRCVPISNHLYFYWYRQILGQKVEFLVSFYNNEISEKSEIFDDQFSVERPDGSNFTLKIRSTKLEDSAMYFCASSEGILWGYTFGSGTRLTVV.

This clonotype was counted only a few times. The chain joins TRBV2 to TRBJ1-2; D not certain. This CDR3 comprises 13 residues. Trimming cost V 5 bases and J 3 bases, with 10 bases left between them. Germline CDR1 and CDR2: SNHLY and FYNNEI. The CDR3 coding sequence is TGTGCCAGCAGTCCGACGGAATACTATGGCTACACCTTC. Translating it yields CASSPTEYYGYTF.

CDR3 bases: TGCAGTGCTTTTCAGGGACAGGCAGATACGCAGTATTTT. Encoded protein: CSAFQGQADTQYF. This chain links TRBV20-1 with TRBJ2-3; 8 bases fit TRBD1. From germline, CDR1 is DFQATT and CDR2 SNEGSKA (reference sequence). CDR3 length equals 13 residues. The V segment lost 5 bases and the J segment 4 bases; nucleotides outside the gene matches: 5.

There are a few counts of this clonotype. The genes are TRBV4-2 and TRBJ2-2; 7 bases agree with TRBD2. The CDR3 spans 17 residues. Germline CDR1 and CDR2: LGHNA and YNFKEQ. V lost 1 base and J lost 2; bases outside the gene matches: 7. CDR3 nucleotides: TGTGCCAGCAGCCAAGTTGGCGGCGGGGGAAACACCGGGGAGCTGTTTTTT. Amino acid sequence: CASSQVGGGGNTGELFF.

This clonotype was seen a handful of times. The chain uses TRBV10-3 and TRBJ1-3; D is ambiguous. The CDR3 has 16 residues. The ends were cut back, 2 bases at V and 2 bases at J, with 13 bases in the middle. CDR1 is ENHRY, CDR2 SYGVKD, per germline. The DNA of the CDR3 is TGTGCCATCAGTGAGGTGGGGAGGTCAACTGGAAACACCATATATTTT. This sequence encodes CAISEVGRSTGNTIYF.

This clonotype was seen a handful of times. The chain carries TRBV5-5 and TRBJ2-7, with D possibly being TRBD1 (6 bases). Germline V CDR1 and CDR2: SGHKS, YYEKEE (reference sequence). The CDR3 spans 14 residues. The V gene lost 0 bases and the J gene lost 5 bases, with 12 bases spanning the gap. This CDR3 is CASSLASGVDEQYV. Written as DNA, the CDR3 is TGTGCCAGCAGCTTGGCCTCAGGGGTAGACGAGCAGTACGTC.

This rearrangement joins TRBV7-9 to TRBJ1-1; D is uncertain. Trimming removed 4 bases at V and 3 bases at J, with 18 bases between. CDR1 is SEHNR, CDR2 FQNEAQ, per germline (reference sequence). The CDR3 spans 16 residues. The CDR3 is CASSSLLGRMDTEAFF. The CDR3 nucleotides read TGTGCCAGCAGCTCCCTTTTGGGTCGGATGGACACTGAAGCTTTCTTT. The whole variable domain, filled in from reference TRBV7-9 and TRBJ1-1, reads DTGVSQNPRHKITKRGQNVTFRCDPISEHNRLYWYRQTLGQGPEFLTYFQNEAQLEKSRLLSDRFSAERPKGSFSTLEIQRTEQGDSAMYLCASSSLLGRMDTEAFFGQGTRLTVV.

J is TRBJ1-5 and V is TRBV5-1; D might be TRBD1 (5 bases). Per the germline V gene, CDR1 is SGHRS and CDR2 is YFSETQ. Trimming removed 0 bases at V and 5 bases at J, with 12 bases between. The CDR3 spans 15 residues. The chain's CDR3 is CASSLEAGDHQPQHF. The CDR3 coding sequence is TGCGCCAGCAGCTTGGAGGCGGGGGACCATCAGCCCCAGCATTTT.

This clonotype was observed at least ten times. One end of the junction is discordant with germline, which a read error may explain. The V call is TRBV3-1, the J call TRBJ2-1, with a tentative D call TRBD1 (6 bases). This CDR3 contains 13 residues. Per the germline V gene, CDR1 is LGHDT and CDR2 is YNNKEL (reference sequence). The CDR3, as DNA: TGCGCCAAGCAGGGGAGCTCCTACAATGAGCAGTTCTTC. Residues: CAKQGSSYNEQFF.

A few counts support this clonotype. In DNA, the CDR3 is TGCAGTGCTCAGTCTGGGGGACTACCGGAAGAGACCCAGTACTTC. Residues: CSAQSGGLPEETQYF. The chain recombines TRBV20-1 with TRBJ2-5; 7 positions match TRBD2. Germline CDR1 is DFQATT and CDR2 is SNEGSKA (reference sequence). V gave up 5 bases and J gave up 3 bases; unmatched junction bases: 12. This CDR3 spans 15 amino acids.

The chain has TRBV20-1 and TRBJ1-2; a possible D gene is TRBD1 (6 bases). Looked up from germline, CDR1 is DFQATT and CDR2 is SNEGSKA (reference sequence). This CDR3 is 13 amino acids long. Trimming pared 5 bases from V and 8 bases from J, leaving 18 bases between. Here the CDR3 DNA reads TGCAGTGCTGACGACAGGAAGACATGGGGCTACACCTTC. Translation gives CSADDRKTWGYTF.

This clonotype was seen only a few times. The chain is built from TRBV30 and TRBJ2-1; D ambiguous. The V gene's germline CDR1 is GTSNPN and CDR2 SVGIG (reference sequence). The CDR3 consists of 11 residues. Trimming cost V 2 bases and J 10 bases, with 9 bases left between them. CDR3: CAWSRPEEQFF. In DNA, the CDR3 is TGTGCCTGGAGTCGACCAGAGGAGCAGTTCTTC.

The chain employs TRBV12-3 or TRBV12-4 and TRBJ2-3; 12 bases line up with TRBD2. The CDR3 consists of 15 residues. The V gene end was trimmed by 6 bases and the J gene end by 4 bases; junction bases not matched to a gene: 5. CDR3 DNA: TGTGCCAGCAGCCGGCTAGCGGGAGGGCCAGATACGCAGTATTTT. Its translation is CASSRLAGGPDTQYF.

This chain connects TRBV11-2 to TRBJ2-7; D is tentatively TRBD1 or TRBD2 (5 bases each). The CDR3 covers 12 residues. Trimming took 11 bases from V and 3 from J, leaving 14 bases between them. Germline V lookup: CDR1 SGHAT, CDR2 FQNNGV. CDR3 sequence: CASGGQNYEQYF. CDR3 in DNA: TGTGCCTCCGGAGGACAAAACTACGAGCAGTACTTC.